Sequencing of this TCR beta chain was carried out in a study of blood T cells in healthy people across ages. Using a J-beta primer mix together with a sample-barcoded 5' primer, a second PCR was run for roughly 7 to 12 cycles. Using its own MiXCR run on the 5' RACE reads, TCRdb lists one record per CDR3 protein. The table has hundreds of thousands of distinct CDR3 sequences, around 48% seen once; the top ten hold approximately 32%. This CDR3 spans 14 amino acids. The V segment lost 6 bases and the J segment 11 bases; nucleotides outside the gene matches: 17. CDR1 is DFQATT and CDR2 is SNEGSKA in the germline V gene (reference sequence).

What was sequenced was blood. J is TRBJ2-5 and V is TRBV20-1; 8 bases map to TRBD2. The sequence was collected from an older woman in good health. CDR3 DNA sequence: TGCAGTGCGGCCATAGCGGGAAGGGCACGGGGGCAGTACTTC. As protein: CSAAIAGRARGQYF.